This T cell receptor beta chain was observed in a study of T cells in Graves' hyperthyroidism and ophthalmopathy. When hyperthyroidism was first diagnosed, the blood sample was taken, preceding any ophthalmopathy symptoms. This clonotype has ten or more counts. Researchers took RNA transcripts and amplified the TCR beta CDR3 regions from them. HTBI primers were the set used in a first-round RT-PCR of the TCR CDR3. TCRdb ran MiXCR on the multiplex PCR reads and lists one entry per CDR3 protein. The sample has roughly 260,000 distinct CDR3 sequences; more than 12% are singletons. The sequencing input was blood. This receptor was identified in a woman aged 40 to 49 with Graves' hyperthyroidism that later progressed to Graves' ophthalmopathy.

CDR3 in DNA: TGCAGCGCCAATTGGGACACCGGGGAGCTGTTTTTT. Amino acids: CSANWDTGELFF. The rearrangement joins TRBV20-1 to TRBJ2-2; D is unresolved. The CDR3 is 12 amino acids. Per the germline V gene, CDR1 is DFQATT and CDR2 is SNEGSKA (reference sequence).